Sequencing of this T cell receptor (beta chain) was carried out in a study of T cells in Graves' hyperthyroidism and ophthalmopathy. Study summary: Blood was drawn when the patient was first diagnosed and still untreated.

The investigators amplified TCR beta CDR3 regions from RNA transcripts. An initial round of RT-PCR targeting the TCR CDR3 relied on the HTBI primer set. TCRdb redid the calling of the multiplex PCR reads with MiXCR, one entry per CDR3 protein. Of some 460,000 distinct CDR3 sequences listed, roughly 14% are singletons. Hyperthyroidism in the patients, aged 18 to 65, was newly diagnosed and under 2 months in duration. The V gene lost 5 bases and the J gene lost 3 bases, with 10 bases spanning the gap. The CDR3 extends over 14 amino acids. This clonotype was counted at least ten times. Its antigen is unknown. Overall study findings and caveats: In simple terms, a model built on 13 V-J features told ophthalmopathy apart from stable hyperthyroidism. Most expanded thyroid clonotypes above 0.001 also appeared in blood.

The sequencing sample was made of blood. The TCR comes from a woman in her late teens or twenties with Graves' hyperthyroidism. The gene calls are TRBV12-3 or TRBV12-4 and TRBJ1-4; weak D call: TRBD1 (5 bases). CDR3 amino acids: CASSPGGSNEKLFF. As DNA, the CDR3 is TGTGCCAGCAGTCCGGGGGGATCTAATGAAAAACTGTTTTTT.